The clone carrying this T cell receptor beta chain occurred a few times. What it binds is not known. Germline loops: CDR1 LGHNA, CDR2 YSLEER. Deletions cut 0 bases from V and 6 bases from J, with 13 bases between. The CDR3 has 15 amino acids. This entry comes from a study of response to subunit inactivated influenza vaccine. Findings of the study overall: Each seasonal flu vaccination may recruit only limited new T cells, authors suggested.

TCRdb passed the RT-PCR reads through MiXCR, listing each CDR3 protein once. The table shows over 400,000 distinct CDR3 sequences, with approximately 10% occurring only once. The chain uses TRBV4-3 and TRBJ2-3; D is ambiguous. The sample in question was PBMCs from blood, obtained more than 35 days after vaccination. The TCR comes from a man in his fifties or sixties who received an inactivated influenza vaccine. CDR3 DNA sequence: TGCGCCAGCAGCCAAGAAGCATATGCCGCGGATACGCAGTATTTT. Protein: CASSQEAYAADTQYF.